This entry features one TCR beta chain sequence. These data are taken from a study of blood T cells in healthy people across ages. The V gene lost 5 bases and the J gene lost 5 bases, with 12 bases spanning the gap. Germline assignment: CDR1 SGHTA and CDR2 FQGTGA. The CDR3 contains 13 residues. Combining a sample-barcoded 5' primer with a J-beta primer mix, a second PCR ran for roughly 7 to 12 cycles. MiXCR was run by TCRdb on the 5' RACE reads, yielding one entry per CDR3 protein. Among some 1.5 million distinct CDR3 sequences listed, about 45% were seen once. The source is a woman under 30 in good health. Sample: blood. The chain is built from TRBV7-3 and TRBJ1-1; a weak D match, TRBD1 (5 bases). The CDR3 protein is CASSPGARTEAFF. The DNA of the CDR3 is TGTGCCAGCAGCCCCGGGGCGAGGACTGAAGCTTTCTTT.